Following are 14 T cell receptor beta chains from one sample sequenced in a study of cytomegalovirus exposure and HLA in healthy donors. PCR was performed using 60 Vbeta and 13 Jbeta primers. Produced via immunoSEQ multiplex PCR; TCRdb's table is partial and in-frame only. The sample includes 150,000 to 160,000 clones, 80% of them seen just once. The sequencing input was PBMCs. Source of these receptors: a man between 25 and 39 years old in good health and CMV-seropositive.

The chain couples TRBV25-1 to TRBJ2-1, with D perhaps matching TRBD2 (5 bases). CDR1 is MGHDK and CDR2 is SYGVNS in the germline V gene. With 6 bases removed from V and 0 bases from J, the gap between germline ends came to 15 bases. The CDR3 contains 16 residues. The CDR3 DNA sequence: TGTGCCAGCAGCGAACTAGATAAGGACTCCTACAATGAGCAGTTCTTC. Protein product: CASSELDKDSYNEQFF.

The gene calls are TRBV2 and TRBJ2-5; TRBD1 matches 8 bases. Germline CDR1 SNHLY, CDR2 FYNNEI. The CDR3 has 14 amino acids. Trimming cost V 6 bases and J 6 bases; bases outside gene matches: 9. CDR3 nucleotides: TGTGCCAGCAGGCACACGGACAGGGACAAGACCCAGTACTTC. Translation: CASRHTDRDKTQYF.

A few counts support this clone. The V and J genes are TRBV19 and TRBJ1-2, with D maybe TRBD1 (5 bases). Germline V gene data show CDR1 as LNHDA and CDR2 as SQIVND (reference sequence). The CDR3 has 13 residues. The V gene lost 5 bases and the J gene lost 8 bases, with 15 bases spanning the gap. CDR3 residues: CASSLTGEEGYTF. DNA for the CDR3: TGTGCCAGTAGTCTAACGGGGGAGGAAGGCTACACCTTC.

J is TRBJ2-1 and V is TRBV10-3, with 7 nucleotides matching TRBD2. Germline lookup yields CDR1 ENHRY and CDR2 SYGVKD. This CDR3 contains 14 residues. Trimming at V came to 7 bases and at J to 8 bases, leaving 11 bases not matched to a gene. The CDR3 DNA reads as TGTGCCATCATGTCCGCGGGAGACCGGCATGAGCAGTTCTTC. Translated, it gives CAIMSAGDRHEQFF.

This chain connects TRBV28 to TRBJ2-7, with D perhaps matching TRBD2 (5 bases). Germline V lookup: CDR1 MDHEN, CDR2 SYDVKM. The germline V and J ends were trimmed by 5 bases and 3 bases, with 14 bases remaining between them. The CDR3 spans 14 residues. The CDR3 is CASSLEVLNYEQYF. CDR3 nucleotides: TGTGCCAGCAGTCTGGAGGTTCTGAACTACGAGCAGTACTTC.

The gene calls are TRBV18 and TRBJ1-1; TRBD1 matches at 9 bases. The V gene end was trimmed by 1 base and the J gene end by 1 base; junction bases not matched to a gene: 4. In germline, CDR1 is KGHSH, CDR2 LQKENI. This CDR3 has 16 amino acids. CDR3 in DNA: TGTGCCAGCTCACCACGACCGGGACAGGGGAACACTGAAGCTTTCTTT. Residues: CASSPRPGQGNTEAFF.

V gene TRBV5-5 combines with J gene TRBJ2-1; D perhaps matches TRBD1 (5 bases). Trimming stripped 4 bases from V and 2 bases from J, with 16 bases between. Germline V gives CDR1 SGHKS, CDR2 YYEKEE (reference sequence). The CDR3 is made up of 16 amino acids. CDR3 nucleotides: TGTGCCAGCAGCATACACAGCGAAGGGGCCTACAATGAGCAGTTCTTC. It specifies CASSIHSEGAYNEQFF.

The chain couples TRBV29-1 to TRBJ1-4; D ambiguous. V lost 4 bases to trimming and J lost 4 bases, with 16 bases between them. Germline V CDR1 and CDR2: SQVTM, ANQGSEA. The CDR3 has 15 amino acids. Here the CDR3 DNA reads TGCAGCGTTGCCCCGGAGAGAAAAAGTAATGAAAAACTGTTTTTT. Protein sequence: CSVAPERKSNEKLFF.

CDR3 residues: CASSLGGSGETQYF. DNA of the CDR3: TGTGCCAGCAGCTTAGGCGGGTCAGGGGAGACCCAGTACTTC. This chain links TRBV13 with TRBJ2-5; D may be TRBD1 (5 bases). In germline, CDR1 is PRHDT, CDR2 FYEKMQ (reference sequence). The CDR3 covers 14 residues. With 0 bases removed from V and 5 bases from J, the gap between germline ends came to 10 bases.

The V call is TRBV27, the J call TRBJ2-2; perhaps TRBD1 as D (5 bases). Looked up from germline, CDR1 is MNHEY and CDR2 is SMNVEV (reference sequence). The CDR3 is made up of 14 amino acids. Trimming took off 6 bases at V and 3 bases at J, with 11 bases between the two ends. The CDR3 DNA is TGTGCCAGCAGGGACGGACATTACACCGGGGAGCTGTTTTTT. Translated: CASRDGHYTGELFF.

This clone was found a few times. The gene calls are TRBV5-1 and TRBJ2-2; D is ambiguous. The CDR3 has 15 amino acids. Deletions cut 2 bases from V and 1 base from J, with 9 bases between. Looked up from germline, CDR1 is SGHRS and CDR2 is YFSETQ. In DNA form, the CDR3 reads TGCGCCAGCAGCTTTCGCGGATTGAACACCGGGGAGCTGTTTTTT. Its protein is CASSFRGLNTGELFF.

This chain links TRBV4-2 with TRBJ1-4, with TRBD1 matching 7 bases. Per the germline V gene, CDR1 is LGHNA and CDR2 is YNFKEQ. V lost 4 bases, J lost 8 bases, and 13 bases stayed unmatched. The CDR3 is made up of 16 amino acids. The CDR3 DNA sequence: TGTGCCAGCAGCCCGAGCACAGGGGAATCAAGGGAAAAACTGTTTTTT. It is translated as CASSPSTGESREKLFF.

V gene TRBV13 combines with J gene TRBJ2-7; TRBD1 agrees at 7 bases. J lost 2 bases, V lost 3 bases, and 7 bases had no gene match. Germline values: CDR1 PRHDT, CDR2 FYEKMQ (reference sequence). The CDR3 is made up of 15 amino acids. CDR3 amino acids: CASSFSTGKAYEQYF. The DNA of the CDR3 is TGTGCCAGCAGCTTTTCGACAGGGAAGGCCTACGAGCAGTACTTC. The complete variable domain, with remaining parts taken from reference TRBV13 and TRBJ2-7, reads AAGVIQSPRHLIKEKRETATLKCYPIPRHDTVYWYQQGPGQDPQFLISFYEKMQSDKGSIPDRFSAQQFSDYHSELNMSSLELGDSALYFCASSFSTGKAYEQYFGPGTRLTVT.

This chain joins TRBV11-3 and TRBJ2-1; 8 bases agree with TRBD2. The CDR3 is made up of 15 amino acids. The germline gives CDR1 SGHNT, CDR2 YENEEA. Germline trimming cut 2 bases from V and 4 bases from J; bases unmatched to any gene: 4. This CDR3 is CASSLRLATYNEQFF. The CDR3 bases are TGTGCCAGCAGCTTAAGACTAGCGACGTACAATGAGCAGTTCTTC.